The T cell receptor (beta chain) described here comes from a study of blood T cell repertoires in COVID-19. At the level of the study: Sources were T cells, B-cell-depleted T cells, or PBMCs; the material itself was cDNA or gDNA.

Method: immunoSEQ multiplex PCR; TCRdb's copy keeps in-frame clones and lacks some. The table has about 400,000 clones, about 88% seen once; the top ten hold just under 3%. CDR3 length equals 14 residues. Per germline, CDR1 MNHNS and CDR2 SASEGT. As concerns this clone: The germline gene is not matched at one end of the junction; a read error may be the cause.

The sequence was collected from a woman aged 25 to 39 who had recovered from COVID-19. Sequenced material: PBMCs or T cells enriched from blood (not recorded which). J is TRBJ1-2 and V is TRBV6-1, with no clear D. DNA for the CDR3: TGTGCCAGCAGCGAAGGACGGGAGTACTATGGCTACACCTTC. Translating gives CASSEGREYYGYTF.